This section outlines one T cell receptor beta chain sequence together with its context. Germline loops: CDR1 SGHAT, CDR2 FQNNGV. There are 16 residues in the CDR3. V was clipped by 0 bases and J by 3 bases, with 13 bases between them. The data stem from a study of blood T cell repertoires in COVID-19. Clones were sequenced by immunoSEQ multiplex PCR, and TCRdb holds only the in-frame ones, with some missing. The table lists roughly 200,000 clones, 84% of them singletons. This sequence joins TRBV11-2 and TRBJ2-3; D is perhaps TRBD1 (6 bases). Source material: PBMCs or T cells enriched from blood (not recorded which). This receptor was taken from a woman aged 25 to 45 who had been exposed to COVID-19. The CDR3 reads CASSLDRQGTTDTQYF. The DNA of the CDR3 is TGTGCCAGCAGCTTAGATCGGCAGGGGACAACAGATACGCAGTATTTT.